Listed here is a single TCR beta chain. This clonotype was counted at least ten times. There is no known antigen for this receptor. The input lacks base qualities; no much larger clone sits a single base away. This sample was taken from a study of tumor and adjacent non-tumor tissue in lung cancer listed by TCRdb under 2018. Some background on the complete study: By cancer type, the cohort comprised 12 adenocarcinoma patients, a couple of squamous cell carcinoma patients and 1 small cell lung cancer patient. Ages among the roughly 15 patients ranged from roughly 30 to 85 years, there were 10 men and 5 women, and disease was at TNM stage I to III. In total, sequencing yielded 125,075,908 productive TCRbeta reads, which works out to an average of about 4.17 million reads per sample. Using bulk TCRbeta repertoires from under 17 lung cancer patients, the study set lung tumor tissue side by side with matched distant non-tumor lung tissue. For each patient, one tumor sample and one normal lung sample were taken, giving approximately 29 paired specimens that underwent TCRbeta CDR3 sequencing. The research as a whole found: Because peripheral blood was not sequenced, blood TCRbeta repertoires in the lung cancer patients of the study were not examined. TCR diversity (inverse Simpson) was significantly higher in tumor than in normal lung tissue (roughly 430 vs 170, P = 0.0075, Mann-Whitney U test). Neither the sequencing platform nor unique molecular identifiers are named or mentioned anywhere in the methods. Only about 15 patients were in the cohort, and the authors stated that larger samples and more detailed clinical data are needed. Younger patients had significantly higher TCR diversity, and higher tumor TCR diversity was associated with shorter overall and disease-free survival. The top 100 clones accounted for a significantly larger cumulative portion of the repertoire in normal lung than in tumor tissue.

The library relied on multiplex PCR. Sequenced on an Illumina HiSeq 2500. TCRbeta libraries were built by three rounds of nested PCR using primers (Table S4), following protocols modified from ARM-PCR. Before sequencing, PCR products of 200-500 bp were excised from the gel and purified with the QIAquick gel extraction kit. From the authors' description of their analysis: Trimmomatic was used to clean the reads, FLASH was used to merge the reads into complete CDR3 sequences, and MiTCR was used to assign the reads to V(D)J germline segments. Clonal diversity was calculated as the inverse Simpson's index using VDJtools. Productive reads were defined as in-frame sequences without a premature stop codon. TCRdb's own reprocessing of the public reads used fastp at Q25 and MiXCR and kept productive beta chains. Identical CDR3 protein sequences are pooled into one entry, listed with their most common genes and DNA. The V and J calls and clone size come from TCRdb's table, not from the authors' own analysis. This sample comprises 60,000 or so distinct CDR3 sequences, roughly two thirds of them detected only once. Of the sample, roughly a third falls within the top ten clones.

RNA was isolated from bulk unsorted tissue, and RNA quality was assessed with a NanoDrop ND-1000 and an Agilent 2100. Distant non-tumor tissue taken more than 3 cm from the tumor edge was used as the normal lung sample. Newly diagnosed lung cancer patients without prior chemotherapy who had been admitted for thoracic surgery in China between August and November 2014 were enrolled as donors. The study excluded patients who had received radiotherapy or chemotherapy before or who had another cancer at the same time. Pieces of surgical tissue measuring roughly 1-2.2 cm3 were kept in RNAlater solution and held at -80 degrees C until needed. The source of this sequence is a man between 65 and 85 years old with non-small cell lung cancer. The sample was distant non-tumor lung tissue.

For the CDR3, the sequence is CASSLLGPRTGELFF. The DNA sequence follows: TGTGCCAGCAGCCTGCTCGGCCCCAGGACCGGGGAGCTGTTTTTT. The sequence joins TRBV14 to TRBJ2-2; no D gene call is confident. V is clipped by 4 bases and J by 5 bases, and the sequence between their germline boundaries is 14 bases long. The CDR3 runs 15 residues from the cysteine to the phenylalanine. The entry retains the CDR3 DNA only, 45 bases that are in frame from base 1. CDR1 and CDR2 (SGHDN, FVKESK) derive from the germline V gene. With the rest looked up from the reference TRBV14 and TRBJ2-2 genes rather than sequenced, the full variable domain is EAGVTQFPSHSVIEKGQTVTLRCDPISGHDNLYWYRRVMGKEIKFLLHFVKESKQDESGMPNNRFLAERTGGTYSTLKVQPAELEDSGVYFCASSLLGPRTGELFFGEGSRLTVL.